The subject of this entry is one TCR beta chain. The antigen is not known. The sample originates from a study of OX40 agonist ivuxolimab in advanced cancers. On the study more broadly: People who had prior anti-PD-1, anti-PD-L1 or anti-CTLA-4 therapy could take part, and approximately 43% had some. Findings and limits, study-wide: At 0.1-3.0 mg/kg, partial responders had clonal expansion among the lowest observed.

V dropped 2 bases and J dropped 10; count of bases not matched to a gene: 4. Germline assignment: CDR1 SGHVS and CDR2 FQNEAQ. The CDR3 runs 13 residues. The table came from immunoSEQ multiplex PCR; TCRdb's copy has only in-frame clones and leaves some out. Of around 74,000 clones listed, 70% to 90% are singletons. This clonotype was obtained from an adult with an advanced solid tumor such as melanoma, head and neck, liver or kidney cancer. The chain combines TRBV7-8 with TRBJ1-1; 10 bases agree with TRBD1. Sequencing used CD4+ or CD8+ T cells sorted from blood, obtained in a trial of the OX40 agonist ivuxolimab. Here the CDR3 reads CASSLWDRGLAFF. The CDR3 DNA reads TGTGCCAGCAGCTTATGGGACAGGGGTTTAGCTTTCTTT.